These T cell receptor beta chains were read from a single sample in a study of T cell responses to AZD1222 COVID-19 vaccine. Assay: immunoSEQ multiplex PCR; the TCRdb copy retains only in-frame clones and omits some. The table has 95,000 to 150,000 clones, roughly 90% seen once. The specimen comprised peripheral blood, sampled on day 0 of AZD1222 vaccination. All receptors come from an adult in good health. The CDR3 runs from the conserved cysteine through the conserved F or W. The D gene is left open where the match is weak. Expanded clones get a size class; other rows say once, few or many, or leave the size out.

CDR3 DNA: TGCGCCACCGCTCGGGCGGGAGGCCACAATGAGCAGTTCTTC; CDR3 protein: CATARAGGHNEQFF; D gene: TRBD2; V gene: TRBV10-2; J gene: TRBJ2-1; clone size: -; CDR3 length: 14
CDR3 DNA: TGTGCCAGCAGCCCTCGTAGCAGGGGAGGGAACACCGGGGAGCTGTTTTTT; CDR3 protein: CASSPRSRGGNTGELFF; D gene: -; V gene: TRBV9; J gene: TRBJ2-2; clone size: -; CDR3 length: 17
CDR3 DNA: TGTGCCAGCAGCTTATTTATTGGTGACTCCTACGAGCAGTACTTC; CDR3 protein: CASSLFIGDSYEQYF; D gene: -; V gene: TRBV11-3; J gene: TRBJ2-7; clone size: -; CDR3 length: 15
CDR3 DNA: TGTGCCAGCAGTTCTACCCCGACGGACAGGGTGGATGGCTACACCTTC; CDR3 protein: CASSSTPTDRVDGYTF; D gene: TRBD1; V gene: TRBV6-2/TRBV6-3; J gene: TRBJ1-2; clone size: once; CDR3 length: 16
CDR3 DNA: TGTGCCAGCAGCTTAGAACACGCGGGGGGTGGAGCGACCCAGTACTTC; CDR3 protein: CASSLEHAGGGATQYF; D gene: TRBD2; V gene: TRBV13; J gene: TRBJ2-5; clone size: -; CDR3 length: 16
CDR3 DNA: TGCGCCAGCAGCATTAGCGGGGCGAGCTCCTACGAGCAGTACTTC; CDR3 protein: CASSISGASSYEQYF; D gene: TRBD2; V gene: TRBV5-1; J gene: TRBJ2-7; clone size: -; CDR3 length: 15
CDR3 DNA: TGCGCCAGCGGGGGACAGGCTGCTTTCTTT; CDR3 protein: CASGGQAAFF; D gene: TRBD1; V gene: TRBV5-1; J gene: TRBJ1-1; clone size: -; CDR3 length: 10
CDR3 DNA: TGTGCCAGCAAAACAGGGGGCGGAGGAGCGACTGAAGCTTTCTTT; CDR3 protein: CASKTGGGGATEAFF; D gene: TRBD1; V gene: TRBV2; J gene: TRBJ1-1; clone size: -; CDR3 length: 15
CDR3 DNA: TGTGCCAGCAGCCAAGGACTTTCGAATGAGCAGTTCTTC; CDR3 protein: CASSQGLSNEQFF; D gene: -; V gene: TRBV4-2; J gene: TRBJ2-1; clone size: -; CDR3 length: 13
CDR3 DNA: TGCGCCAGCAGCTTCGCGGGGGCTAGCAATCAGCCCCAGCATTTT; CDR3 protein: CASSFAGASNQPQHF; D gene: -; V gene: TRBV5-1; J gene: TRBJ1-5; clone size: once; CDR3 length: 15
CDR3 DNA: TGTGCCAGCAGCCAGGACGCGGGGAGGGATTCACCCCTCCACTTT; CDR3 protein: CASSQDAGRDSPLHF; D gene: -; V gene: TRBV3-1/TRBV3-2; J gene: TRBJ1-6; clone size: -; CDR3 length: 15
CDR3 DNA: TGTGCCAGCAGCGAAGACAGCCTGAGGGAAAAACTGTTTTTT; CDR3 protein: CASSEDSLREKLFF; D gene: -; V gene: TRBV2; J gene: TRBJ1-4; clone size: -; CDR3 length: 14
CDR3 DNA: TGCGCCAGCAGCGATCACAATGAGCAGTTCTTC; CDR3 protein: CASSDHNEQFF; D gene: -; V gene: TRBV5-1; J gene: TRBJ2-1; clone size: -; CDR3 length: 11
CDR3 DNA: TGTGCCAGTACCTTCTGGGGGGCGAACACTGAAGCTTTCTTT; CDR3 protein: CASTFWGANTEAFF; D gene: -; V gene: TRBV19; J gene: TRBJ1-1; clone size: -; CDR3 length: 14
CDR3 DNA: TGTGCCAGCAGTTTCCCAGGGATGGTGACAGATACGCAGTATTTT; CDR3 protein: CASSFPGMVTDTQYF; D gene: -; V gene: TRBV27; J gene: TRBJ2-3; clone size: -; CDR3 length: 15
CDR3 DNA: TGTGCCAGCTCGACCCTGGGGGCTAATGAAAAACTGTTTTTT; CDR3 protein: CASSTLGANEKLFF; D gene: -; V gene: TRBV18; J gene: TRBJ1-4; clone size: -; CDR3 length: 14
CDR3 DNA: TGTGCCAGCAGCTTGGGGATGTCGGGACTAGCGGGAGCTGAGCAGTTCTTC; CDR3 protein: CASSLGMSGLAGAEQFF; D gene: TRBD2; V gene: TRBV5-6; J gene: TRBJ2-1; clone size: once; CDR3 length: 17
CDR3 DNA: TGTGCCAGCAGTTACGGACTAGCTTACGAGCAGTACTTC; CDR3 protein: CASSYGLAYEQYF; D gene: TRBD2; V gene: TRBV6-5; J gene: TRBJ2-7; clone size: -; CDR3 length: 13
CDR3 DNA: TGTGCTAGTGGTTTGCTAGATAATTCACCCCTCCACTTT; CDR3 protein: CASGLLDNSPLHF; D gene: -; V gene: TRBV12-5; J gene: TRBJ1-6; clone size: -; CDR3 length: 13
CDR3 DNA: TGTGCCAGCAGTGAAAGGGGAGGAGATACGCAGTATTTT; CDR3 protein: CASSERGGDTQYF; D gene: -; V gene: TRBV25-1; J gene: TRBJ2-3; clone size: -; CDR3 length: 13
CDR3 DNA: TGTGCCAGCGCGCCCACTGAAGCTTTCTTT; CDR3 protein: CASAPTEAFF; D gene: -; V gene: TRBV9; J gene: TRBJ1-1; clone size: -; CDR3 length: 10
CDR3 DNA: TGTGCCAGCAGCCCCAGACTAGCGGGGACCTACGAGCAGTACTTC; CDR3 protein: CASSPRLAGTYEQYF; D gene: TRBD2; V gene: TRBV9; J gene: TRBJ2-7; clone size: -; CDR3 length: 15
CDR3 DNA: TGCAGTGCTAGAGCGAACACTGAAGCTTTCTTT; CDR3 protein: CSARANTEAFF; D gene: -; V gene: TRBV20-1; J gene: TRBJ1-1; clone size: -; CDR3 length: 11
CDR3 DNA: TGTGCCAGCAGCTTAATTTTCGCGATCAGGACCGCCGAAGAGACCCAGTACTTC; CDR3 protein: CASSLIFAIRTAEETQYF; D gene: -; V gene: TRBV7-9; J gene: TRBJ2-5; clone size: -; CDR3 length: 18
CDR3 DNA: TGTGCCAGCAGCTTAGGGACGGTAAATGAAAAACTGTTTTTT; CDR3 protein: CASSLGTVNEKLFF; D gene: -; V gene: TRBV11-2; J gene: TRBJ1-4; clone size: -; CDR3 length: 14
CDR3 DNA: TGTGCCACCAGTGACCCGGCCAAGGGAAGCACTGAAGCTTTCTTT; CDR3 protein: CATSDPAKGSTEAFF; D gene: -; V gene: TRBV24-1; J gene: TRBJ1-1; clone size: -; CDR3 length: 15
CDR3 DNA: TGTGCCAGCAGTTTATCTCGGGTCCCGCAGTATTTT; CDR3 protein: CASSLSRVPQYF; D gene: -; V gene: TRBV27; J gene: TRBJ2-3; clone size: -; CDR3 length: 12
CDR3 DNA: TGTGCCACCAGTGATTTTACAGGGACAGATACGCAGTATTTT; CDR3 protein: CATSDFTGTDTQYF; D gene: -; V gene: TRBV24-1; J gene: TRBJ2-3; clone size: -; CDR3 length: 14
CDR3 DNA: TGCGCCAGCAGCCAAGAATCGGGTGGCAATCAGCCCCAGCATTTT; CDR3 protein: CASSQESGGNQPQHF; D gene: -; V gene: TRBV4-3; J gene: TRBJ1-5; clone size: -; CDR3 length: 15
CDR3 DNA: TGTGCCAGCAGCTTGATAGGGCGGGAGCAGTACTTC; CDR3 protein: CASSLIGREQYF; D gene: -; V gene: TRBV5-6; J gene: TRBJ2-7; clone size: -; CDR3 length: 12
CDR3 DNA: TGTGCCAGCAGTTTTGGCCCGGCGCTGACGGGTAGGGACTACGAGCAGTACTTC; CDR3 protein: CASSFGPALTGRDYEQYF; D gene: -; V gene: TRBV27; J gene: TRBJ2-7; clone size: -; CDR3 length: 18
CDR3 DNA: TGTGCCAGCAGTCCACAGGGGAGGAATTCACCCCTCCACTTT; CDR3 protein: CASSPQGRNSPLHF; D gene: TRBD1; V gene: TRBV28; J gene: TRBJ1-6; clone size: once; CDR3 length: 14
CDR3 DNA: TGCGCCAGCAGTGAGGAAGGGGCCCCCGGGGAGCTGTTTTTT; CDR3 protein: CASSEEGAPGELFF; D gene: -; V gene: TRBV10-2; J gene: TRBJ2-2; clone size: -; CDR3 length: 14
CDR3 DNA: TGTGCCAGCATGGGTGGTATAAGCTCCTACGAGCAGTACTTC; CDR3 protein: CASMGGISSYEQYF; D gene: -; V gene: TRBV28; J gene: TRBJ2-7; clone size: -; CDR3 length: 14
CDR3 DNA: TGTGCCAGCAGCGCGACGACAGGGGTAAAGGCTTTCTTT; CDR3 protein: CASSATTGVKAFF; D gene: TRBD1; V gene: TRBV9; J gene: TRBJ1-1; clone size: -; CDR3 length: 13
CDR3 DNA: TGTGCCATCAGGCGCATGACAGGGCCGAGCTCCTACGAGCAGTACTTC; CDR3 protein: CAIRRMTGPSSYEQYF; D gene: TRBD1; V gene: TRBV10-3; J gene: TRBJ2-7; clone size: -; CDR3 length: 16
CDR3 DNA: TGTGCCAGCAGCTTACCCGTTGGGGGGGGCAAGGGCTACACCTTC; CDR3 protein: CASSLPVGGGKGYTF; D gene: -; V gene: TRBV7-9; J gene: TRBJ1-2; clone size: -; CDR3 length: 15
CDR3 DNA: TGTGCCAGCAGCTTGGCGAGAAAGACCCAGTACTTC; CDR3 protein: CASSLARKTQYF; D gene: -; V gene: TRBV5-4; J gene: TRBJ2-5; clone size: -; CDR3 length: 12
CDR3 DNA: TGTGCCAGCAGCTTCGGGTCCTATGGCTACACCTTC; CDR3 protein: CASSFGSYGYTF; D gene: -; V gene: TRBV7-9; J gene: TRBJ1-2; clone size: -; CDR3 length: 12
CDR3 DNA: TGTGCCTGGAGTGTAGGGGGCTTTGGAAACACCATATATTTT; CDR3 protein: CAWSVGGFGNTIYF; D gene: TRBD1; V gene: TRBV30; J gene: TRBJ1-3; clone size: -; CDR3 length: 14
CDR3 DNA: TGTGCCAGCAGCTTGGGTACTAGCGGGATCTACGAGCAGTACTTC; CDR3 protein: CASSLGTSGIYEQYF; D gene: TRBD2; V gene: TRBV5-4; J gene: TRBJ2-7; clone size: few; CDR3 length: 15
CDR3 DNA: TGTGCCAGCAGTGAGCATCAGGGCTACACCTTC; CDR3 protein: CASSEHQGYTF; D gene: -; V gene: TRBV25-1; J gene: TRBJ1-2; clone size: -; CDR3 length: 11
CDR3 DNA: TGTGCCAGTAGTATTGGGGACCCCTATGGCTACACCTTC; CDR3 protein: CASSIGDPYGYTF; D gene: -; V gene: TRBV19; J gene: TRBJ1-2; clone size: -; CDR3 length: 13
CDR3 DNA: TGTGCCAGCTCGGGTCTAGCGGGAGCCCTAGATACGCAGTATTTT; CDR3 protein: CASSGLAGALDTQYF; D gene: TRBD2; V gene: TRBV3-1/TRBV3-2; J gene: TRBJ2-3; clone size: -; CDR3 length: 15